Each of the 13 T cell receptor beta chains below was sequenced from the same sample in a study of T cells in Graves' hyperthyroidism and ophthalmopathy. The CDR3 regions of TCR beta were amplified from RNA transcripts. The study used the HTBI primer set for a first-round RT-PCR of the TCR CDR3. One entry per CDR3 protein results from TCRdb running MiXCR on the multiplex PCR reads. Here the sample spans hundreds of thousands of distinct CDR3 sequences, around 15% being singletons. The sequenced sample consisted of blood. These receptors were collected from a woman in her fifties or sixties with Graves' ophthalmopathy.

In this sample, this clonotype turned up many times. This rearrangement joins TRBV4-3 to TRBJ1-2; D perhaps matches TRBD1 (6 bases). This CDR3 is built from 15 residues. Trimming left V 4 bases short and J 5 bases short, with 17 bases between. CDR1 and CDR2 from the germline V gene are LGHNA and YSLEER. The CDR3 nucleotides read TGCGCCAGCAGCCCGACAGGTCAAGGCGCATATGGCTACACCTTC. Protein product: CASSPTGQGAYGYTF.

The table lists this clonotype with many counts. The chain joins TRBV24-1 to TRBJ2-7, with D tentatively TRBD1 or TRBD2 (5 bases each). Germline assignment: CDR1 KGHDR and CDR2 SFDVKD. The CDR3 covers 14 residues. V dropped 3 bases and J dropped 2 bases, with 10 bases sitting between them. The CDR3 loop reads CATSDRGPTYEQYF. The CDR3 coding sequence is TGTGCCACCAGTGATCGGGGACCAACCTACGAGCAGTACTTC.

The table lists this clonotype with many counts. The rearrangement uses TRBV28 and TRBJ1-5; D is ambiguous. Germline assignment: CDR1 MDHEN and CDR2 SYDVKM. This CDR3 has 14 residues. V lost 1 base and J 0 bases, leaving 4 bases between the germline ends. CDR3 DNA sequence: TGTGCCAGCAGTTTATTACTTAGCAATCAGCCCCAGCATTTT. Residues: CASSLLLSNQPQHF. Combining the CDR3 with reference TRBV28 and TRBJ1-5 gives the whole variable domain DVKVTQSSRYLVKRTGEKVFLECVQDMDHENMFWYRQDPGLGLRLIYFSYDVKMKEKGDIPEGYSVSREKKERFSLILESASTNQTSMYLCASSLLLSNQPQHFGDGTRLSIL.

As regards this clonotype: The junction and the germline gene differ at one end; a read error may be behind it. The V gene is TRBV29-1, the J gene TRBJ2-2, with TRBD2 matching over 7 bases. CDR3 length: 14 amino acids. Per germline, CDR1 SQVTM and CDR2 ANQGSEA. The CDR3 coding sequence is TGCAGCGTTGAAAGGACTCGATATGGGGGGGGGCTGTTTTTT. Translated: CSVERTRYGGGLFF.

This clonotype was picked up a small number of times. Possible read error: a much larger clone is one base away. This rearrangement joins TRBV10-3 to TRBJ1-1; possible D gene TRBD1, 5 bases. V was trimmed by 11 bases and J by 8 bases, leaving 12 bases between them. This CDR3 has 10 residues. Germline CDR1 is ENHRY and CDR2 is SYGVKD. This CDR3 is CAVGTDEAFF. The CDR3 region has the DNA TGTGCCGTCGGGACGGACGAAGCTTTCTTT.

In this sample, this clonotype turned up many times. The chain recombines TRBV6-6 with TRBJ2-1, with 7 bases lining up with TRBD1. The V segment lost 2 bases and the J segment 8 bases; nucleotides outside the gene matches: 0. CDR3 length: 12 residues. The germline V gene has CDR1 MNHNY and CDR2 SVGAGI (reference sequence). The CDR3 loop is CASSYQGDEQFF. Here the CDR3 DNA reads TGTGCCAGCAGTTACCAGGGGGATGAGCAGTTCTTC.

This clonotype has a count of ten or more. The CDR3 is CASSLATGNYEQYF. CDR3 in DNA: TGTGCCAGCAGCTTAGCGACGGGGAACTACGAGCAGTACTTC. The chain couples TRBV7-2 to TRBJ2-7, with D possibly TRBD2 on 5 matching bases. Germline V gene data show CDR1 as SGHTA and CDR2 as FQGNSA. Between the trimmed V and J ends, which lost 0 bases and 3 bases, there was a span of 9 bases. There are 14 residues in the CDR3.

In this sample, this clonotype turned up many times. This chain's CDR3 is CASSLWTGRPGPPAKETQYF. DNA for the CDR3: TGTGCCAGCAGTTTATGGACGGGGCGGCCCGGACCACCAGCAAAAGAGACCCAGTACTTC. V and J are TRBV28 and TRBJ2-5; possibly TRBD1 or TRBD2 for D (5 bases each). This CDR3 spans 20 amino acids. Trimming stripped 0 bases from V and 3 bases from J, with 26 bases between. Germline values: CDR1 MDHEN, CDR2 SYDVKM. The full variable domain, rest sourced from reference TRBV28 and TRBJ2-5, is DVKVTQSSRYLVKRTGEKVFLECVQDMDHENMFWYRQDPGLGLRLIYFSYDVKMKEKGDIPEGYSVSREKKERFSLILESASTNQTSMYLCASSLWTGRPGPPAKETQYFGPGTRLLVL.

This clonotype was counted many times. The chain recombines TRBV20-1 with TRBJ2-6; D is ambiguous. The length of the CDR3 is 12 residues. From germline, CDR1 is DFQATT and CDR2 SNEGSKA (reference sequence). With 6 bases removed from V and 0 bases from J, the gap between germline ends came to 3 bases. CDR3 residues: CSASSGANVLTF. CDR3 DNA sequence: TGCAGTGCAAGCTCTGGGGCCAACGTCCTGACTTTC.

This chain connects TRBV5-4 to TRBJ2-7; TRBD2 agrees at 9 bases. There are 15 residues in the CDR3. The germline CDR1 and CDR2 sequences are SGHNT and YYREEE (reference sequence). The V gene end was trimmed by 4 bases and the J gene end by 3 bases; junction bases not matched to a gene: 8. CDR3 protein: CASSDGTSQNYEQYF. The CDR3 coding sequence is TGTGCCAGCAGCGACGGGACTAGCCAAAACTACGAGCAGTACTTC.

This clonotype was seen at least ten times. The J gene is TRBJ1-2, the V gene TRBV7-9, with D maybe TRBD1 (5 bases). Germline V gene data show CDR1 as SEHNR and CDR2 as FQNEAQ (reference sequence). V shed 5 bases and J shed 4 bases, with 23 bases lying between them. The CDR3 sequence is 17 residues long. Here the CDR3 DNA reads TGTGCCAGCAGCCCAGAGGGTCGGGGCCGGTCTTCCTATGGCTACACCTTC. This translates into CASSPEGRGRSSYGYTF.

The genes are TRBV20-1 and TRBJ2-1; 12 nucleotides align to TRBD2. Trimming removed 1 base from V and 1 base from J; junction bases left unmatched: 8. This CDR3 is 18 amino acids long. Per germline, CDR1 DFQATT and CDR2 SNEGSKA (reference sequence). DNA for the CDR3: TGCAGTGCTAGAGTGATCCCGGGACTAGCGGGTTCCTACAATGAGCAGTTCTTC. It is translated as CSARVIPGLAGSYNEQFF.

There are a few counts of this clonotype. This sequence joins TRBV20-1 and TRBJ2-7, with 9 bases lining up with TRBD1. From germline, CDR1 is DFQATT and CDR2 SNEGSKA (reference sequence). Unmatched junction bases numbered 9, after V lost 5 bases and J lost 4 bases. The CDR3 runs to 14 residues. The CDR3 is CSAPRPGQGYEQYF. The CDR3, as DNA: TGCAGTGCTCCCCGACCGGGACAGGGTTACGAGCAGTACTTC.